The following is a TCR beta chain sequence with its context. This sample is part of a study of control samples from healthy donors and cancer patients. CDR1 is SGHVT, CDR2 SQSDAQ, per germline. Deletions cut 6 bases from V and 5 bases from J, with 23 bases between. The CDR3 has 17 amino acids. Using immunoSEQ multiplex PCR, the repertoire was profiled, and TCRdb retains in-frame clones only, with some absent. The table includes 45,000 to 60,000 clones, roughly 92% detected once. The receptor was derived from a man aged 30-40 years in good health. The rearrangement joins TRBV7-4 to TRBJ1-5; tentatively, D is TRBD1 (5 bases). Specimen: blood. The CDR3 nucleotides are TGTGCCAGCAGTCACCAGCAGCCGCTGGGGCGAGATCAGCCCCAGCATTTT. Encoded protein: CASSHQQPLGRDQPQHF.